These T cell receptor beta chains were read from a single sample in a study of graft-versus-host responses after intestinal transplantation. Clones were read by immunoSEQ multiplex PCR, and TCRdb kept only the in-frame ones, dropping some. There are about 21,000 clones in the sample; less than 45% occur only once, and under 2% lies in the top ten. Sample: alloreactive CD8+ T cells from a mixed lymphocyte reaction culture, taken before intestinal transplant. Receptor source: a human patient who received an intestinal transplant. CDR3s include the opening cysteine and the closing phenylalanine or tryptophan. D genes are given only for firm matches. Size values are once, few and many counts, or a class for expanded clones, and some rows have none.

d_call | cdr3_length | j_call | v_call | clone_size | cdr3_aa | cdr3_nt
- | 14 | TRBJ2-2 | TRBV19 | medium-sized | CASSGGVGTGELFF | TGTGCCAGTAGTGGCGGAGTTGGCACCGGGGAGCTGTTTTTT
- | 13 | TRBJ2-1 | TRBV7-2 | few | CASSLARDNEQFF | TGTGCCAGCAGCTTAGCTAGGGACAATGAGCAGTTCTTC
TRBD2 | 16 | TRBJ2-3 | TRBV18 | - | CASSLTSGTSTDTQYF | TGTGCCAGCTCACTAACTAGCGGGACTAGCACAGATACGCAGTATTTT
TRBD2 | 16 | TRBJ2-7 | TRBV5-1 | medium-sized | CASSGGPTSGRSEQYF | TGCGCCAGCAGCGGAGGCCCCACTAGCGGGAGAAGTGAGCAGTACTTC
TRBD1 | 16 | TRBJ2-1 | TRBV7-9 | medium-sized | CASSLGTGSTYNEQFF | TGTGCCAGCAGCTTAGGGACAGGGTCTACCTACAATGAGCAGTTCTTC
- | 13 | TRBJ1-1 | TRBV29-1 | - | CSVVEQMNTEAFF | TGCAGCGTTGTCGAACAGATGAACACTGAAGCTTTCTTT
- | 15 | TRBJ1-1 | TRBV7-9 | - | CASKKGGLVISEAFF | TGTGCCAGCAAAAAAGGGGGATTAGTCATCTCTGAAGCTTTCTTT
- | 13 | TRBJ1-2 | TRBV18 | - | CASSPPPVYGYTF | TGTGCCAGCTCACCCCCTCCGGTGTATGGCTACACCTTC
TRBD2 | 14 | TRBJ2-7 | TRBV10-3 | - | CAIGAGVFAYEQYF | TGTGCCATCGGAGCGGGAGTCTTCGCCTACGAGCAGTACTTC
TRBD2 | 16 | TRBJ2-1 | TRBV6-6 | - | CASSGLAGVAYNEQFF | TGTGCCAGCAGTGGACTAGCGGGAGTCGCCTACAATGAGCAGTTCTTC
TRBD2 | 16 | TRBJ2-2 | TRBV7-3 | few | CASSPSGRALTGELFF | TGTGCCAGCAGCCCAAGCGGGAGGGCCCTTACCGGGGAGCTGTTTTTT
- | 16 | TRBJ2-7 | TRBV19 | - | CASSMGTETGPYEQYF | TGTGCCAGTAGTATGGGGACCGAAACCGGACCCTACGAGCAGTACTTC
TRBD2 | 15 | TRBJ2-1 | TRBV7-2 | few | CASSVTSGVYNEQFF | TGTGCCAGCAGCGTGACTAGCGGAGTATACAATGAGCAGTTCTTC
TRBD1 | 15 | TRBJ1-1 | TRBV2 | - | CASSGGGTVNTEAFF | TGTGCCAGCAGTGGGGGGGGGACAGTGAACACTGAAGCTTTCTTT
TRBD2 | 16 | TRBJ2-3 | TRBV9 | few | CASSPGTSGSTDTQYF | TGTGCCAGCAGCCCAGGGACTAGCGGGAGCACAGATACGCAGTATTTT
TRBD1 | 14 | TRBJ1-1 | TRBV30 | medium-sized | CAWSKGTGGTEAFF | TGTGCCTGGAGTAAGGGGACAGGGGGCACTGAAGCTTTCTTT
- | 12 | TRBJ1-1 | TRBV28 | few | CASSLGREGAFF | TGTGCCAGCAGTTTGGGCCGAGAAGGAGCTTTCTTT
TRBD1 | 14 | TRBJ2-7 | TRBV2 | few | CASSDGQGAREQYF | TGTGCCAGCAGTGACGGACAGGGGGCGAGGGAGCAGTACTTC
- | 15 | TRBJ1-5 | TRBV19 | - | CASTPRGEGNQPQHF | TGTGCCAGTACCCCGAGAGGGGAGGGCAATCAGCCCCAGCATTTT
- | 14 | TRBJ1-1 | TRBV7-9 | - | CAIPLGGSNTEAFF | TGTGCCATCCCGCTTGGTGGGTCGAACACTGAAGCTTTCTTT